This TCR beta chain was sequenced for a study of T cell responses to AZD1222 COVID-19 vaccine (dated by TCRdb to 2020 to 2022). About the investigation overall: AZD1222 recipients whose second dose came at about 4 weeks and those whose second dose came at about 12 weeks were combined into one group, since spike-specific TCR depth and breadth did not differ between the two schedules. Trial participants were enrolled by age into 18-55, 56-69 and 70-plus year subgroups, with 148, 28 and 57 TCR-sequenced participants respectively. A total of over 230 trial participants underwent TCR sequencing, of whom 200 to 220 received two doses of AZD1222 and about 26 received two doses of the MenACWY control vaccine.

Regarding this clone: It has no known antigen specificity. Per-base quality was not reported, and no clone a single base away is much larger than it.

Paper-wide results and their limitations: The vaccine-associated CD4 TCRs covered the entire spike protein, and the dominant responses fell in regions 160-218 and 743-854. After two AZD1222 doses, both the breadth and the depth of spike-specific TCRs were significantly higher than at day 0 and than in MenACWY recipients. The 56-69-year group was small, and its depth increase did not reach significance, likely because of low power. Only five or six AZD1222 recipients were SARS-CoV-2 seropositive at baseline, limiting conclusions about previously exposed vaccinees. Because no day 14 peak-response samples were available, the repertoires could be characterized only after the peak T cell response. Nearly half of unique spike-specific TCRs reportedly recognized epitopes outside regions mutated in the B.1.351 and B.1.1.7 variants. Most participants were white British and females outnumbered males, and the authors suggested that clonal diversity may have been underestimated.

Including the terminal cysteine and phenylalanine, the CDR3 comprises 14 residues. Here the CDR3 DNA is all that survives: 42 bases in frame from base 1. The germline V gene provides CDR1 SGHRS and CDR2 YFSETQ. A distance of 11 bases separates the germline ends of V and J, which lose 3 bases and 5 bases respectively. Sample time point, as interpreted from the label and publication: baseline before first vaccination. Vaccinee samples came from UK trials COV001 and COV002, including a single-blind randomized controlled phase 2/3 trial of AZD1222 (ChAdOx1 nCoV-19) in healthy adults. For TCRbeta chain sequencing, PBMC samples from trial participants were taken at day 0 and at day 28 after the second dose. The CDR3 regions of human TCRbeta chains were analyzed by immunosequencing. From the authors' description of their analysis: Repertoire TCRs were checked for matches against a reference library of SARS-CoV-2-specific TCRs that had been generated using the MIRA antigen-specificity platform. Breadth meant the fraction of unique TCRs that were SARS-CoV-2-associated, whereas depth meant the fraction of total T cells that were SARS-CoV-2-associated. Using the MIRA data, each spike-specific TCR was assigned both to the spike region to which the TCR was reactive and to a CD4 or CD8 class. Log10-transformed breadth and depth values were compared by one-way ANOVA with Sidak's multiple comparisons tests. TCRdb holds this immuneACCESS table with in-frame rearrangements only. Some clones are missing; in checked studies, unresolved V genes explain under half, and the rest has no known cause. For V, J and clone size, that table is used; D and trimming come from the DNA. The sample has 95,000 to 150,000 clones on record, 85% to 90% of them singletons. The leading ten clones occupy approximately 30% of the sample.

The sequence was obtained from an adult in good health. The material sequenced was peripheral blood, taken on day 0 of AZD1222 vaccination. The chain was built from TRBV5-1 and TRBJ1-4, with no confident D gene call. In nucleotide form, the sequence is TGCGCCAGCAGCTCCGAGGGCTCGAATGAAAAACTGTTTTTT. Translated, this is CASSSEGSNEKLFF.